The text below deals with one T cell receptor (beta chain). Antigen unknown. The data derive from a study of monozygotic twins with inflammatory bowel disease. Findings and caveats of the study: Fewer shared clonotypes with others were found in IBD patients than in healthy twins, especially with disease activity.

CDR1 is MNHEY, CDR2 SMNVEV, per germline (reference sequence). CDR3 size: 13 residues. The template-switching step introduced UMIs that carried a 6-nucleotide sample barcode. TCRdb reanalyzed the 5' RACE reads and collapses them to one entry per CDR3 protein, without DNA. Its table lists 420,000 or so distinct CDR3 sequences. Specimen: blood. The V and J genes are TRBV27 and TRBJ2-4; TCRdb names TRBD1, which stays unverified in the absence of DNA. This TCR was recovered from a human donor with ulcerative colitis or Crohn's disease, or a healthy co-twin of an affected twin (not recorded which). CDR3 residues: CASSPDRAGIQYF.